This T cell receptor beta chain was captured in a study of blood T cell repertoires in COVID-19. Study-level background: The cDNA or gDNA used as material had been derived from T cells, B-cell-depleted T cells, or PBMCs.

Assignment of participants to cohorts was predicated upon participant-reported clinical history. CDR3 length: 13 amino acids. The germline CDR1 and CDR2 sequences are ENHRY and SYGVKD. Trimming shortened V by 9 bases and J by 2 bases, and 10 bases separated the two germline ends. Using immunoSEQ multiplex PCR, the repertoire was profiled, and TCRdb retains in-frame clones only, with some absent. The sample shows about 320,000 clones, 85% of them seen only once. This chain connects TRBV10-3 to TRBJ2-2; the D gene is possibly TRBD2 (6 bases). The TCR comes from a woman under 40 who had been exposed to COVID-19. The sequenced sample consisted of PBMCs or T cells enriched from blood (not recorded which). CDR3 amino acids: CAMGTFNTGELFF. CDR3 coding DNA: TGTGCCATGGGGACTTTTAACACCGGGGAGCTGTTTTTT.